The subject of this entry is one TCR beta chain. Looked up from germline, CDR1 is MNHEY and CDR2 is SVGEGT. The CDR3 has 13 residues. Trimming shortened V by 4 bases and J by 9 bases, and 16 bases separated the two germline ends. The data originate from a study of blood T cell repertoires in COVID-19. Study summary: Nucleic acid was either cDNA or gDNA, and it came from T cells, B-cell-depleted T cells, or PBMCs.

Using immunoSEQ multiplex PCR, the repertoire was profiled, and TCRdb retains in-frame clones only, with some absent. The sample carries under 95,000 clones, 70% to 85% recorded once. This receptor was taken from a man aged 45-65 years with active or convalescent COVID-19. Sequencing was carried out using peripheral blood. The rearrangement links TRBV6-2 or TRBV6-3 to TRBJ2-7; weak D call: TRBD1 (5 bases). CDR3 bases: TGTGCCAGCAGTTCCTCCGTCACAGGTGGGCAGTACTTC. Amino acid sequence: CASSSSVTGGQYF.